This entry lists 22 T cell receptor beta chains sequenced from one sample in a study of blood T cell repertoires in COVID-19. The repertoire was sequenced with immunoSEQ multiplex PCR; TCRdb's copy has only in-frame clones and lacks some. This table holds a few hundred thousand clones, approximately 87% found once. What was sequenced was PBMCs or T cells enriched from blood (not recorded which). The receptor source for this set is a woman aged 50 to 60 in a cohort exposed to, infected with or recovered from COVID-19 (not recorded which).

The gene calls are TRBV2 and TRBJ1-1, with 7 positions matching TRBD1. Losses at the gene ends were 4 bases for V and 5 bases for J; bases not matched to a gene: 10. The CDR3 runs 15 residues. CDR1 SNHLY and CDR2 FYNNEI come from the germline V gene. CDR3 nucleotides: TGTGCCAGCAGTGGATACGGACAGGTGAGGACTGAAGCTTTCTTT. Amino acid sequence: CASSGYGQVRTEAFF.

This chain links TRBV5-1 with TRBJ1-1; D is unresolved. The germline V gene encodes CDR1 SGHRS and CDR2 YFSETQ. V dropped 3 bases and J dropped 8 bases, with 20 bases sitting between them. The CDR3 covers 15 residues. The DNA of the CDR3 is TGCGCCAGCAGCTCCAGCCGGGAAGCCGAGTCAGAAGCTTTCTTT. Its protein is CASSSSREAESEAFF.

The chain employs TRBV29-1 and TRBJ2-3; D is perhaps TRBD2 (6 bases). V lost 2 bases to trimming and J lost 5 bases, with 11 bases between them. Germline assignment: CDR1 SQVTM and CDR2 ANQGSEA. CDR3 length: 13 residues. CDR3 sequence: CSVEKGGGDTQYF. The DNA of the CDR3 is TGCAGCGTTGAAAAGGGAGGCGGAGATACGCAGTATTTT.

This rearrangement joins TRBV19 to TRBJ2-7, with 8 bases that match TRBD1. Germline CDR1 reads LNHDA; CDR2 reads SQIVND (reference sequence). The CDR3 has 14 amino acids. V shed 7 bases and J 2 bases; nucleotides not matched to a gene: 7. The CDR3 DNA reads as TGTGCCAGTACTCCCGGGACAGGTGCCTACGAGCAGTACTTC. As protein: CASTPGTGAYEQYF.

J is TRBJ2-2 and V is TRBV6-5; the D gene is possibly TRBD1 (6 bases). The CDR3 runs 13 residues. The germline V gene has CDR1 MNHEY and CDR2 SVGAGI. V lost 11 bases, J lost 6 bases, and 16 bases lay in between. The CDR3 sequence is CASQGWDSGELFF. The CDR3 DNA reads TGTGCCTCGCAGGGGTGGGATTCCGGGGAGCTGTTTTTT.

The chain recombines TRBV14 with TRBJ1-4; D perhaps matches TRBD1 (5 bases). Trimming shortened V by 0 bases and J by 7 bases, and 9 bases separated the two germline ends. Germline V lookup: CDR1 SGHDN, CDR2 FVKESK. The CDR3 sequence is 14 residues long. In nucleotides, the CDR3 is TGTGCCAGCAGCCAAGATCTCAGGGTTGAAAAACTGTTTTTT. This sequence encodes CASSQDLRVEKLFF.

In regard to this clone: Other DNA sequences in this specimen translate into the identical CDR3. The chain employs TRBV5-5 and TRBJ1-1; D remains unclear. V was pared by 0 bases and J by 2 bases, with 11 bases between. From germline, CDR1 is SGHKS and CDR2 YYEKEE (reference sequence). The CDR3 loop spans 15 amino acids. CDR3 sequence: CASSLDPATNTEAFF. CDR3 sequence (DNA): TGTGCCAGCAGCTTGGATCCCGCGACTAACACTGAAGCTTTCTTT.

The chain links TRBV9 to TRBJ1-2; D is possibly TRBD1 (5 bases). The CDR3 consists of 15 residues. Trimming took 0 bases from V and 4 from J, leaving 13 bases between them. Germline CDR1 is SGDLS and CDR2 is YYNGEE. Here the CDR3 DNA reads TGTGCCAGCAGCGTAGCGGTCGGGGGGATCTATGGCTACACCTTC. It yields the protein CASSVAVGGIYGYTF.

This rearrangement joins TRBV29-1 to TRBJ2-3, with 8 bases identical to TRBD2. The CDR3 length is 16 residues. Germline-derived CDR1 and CDR2 are SQVTM and ANQGSEA. V was pared by 3 bases and J by 2 bases, with 10 bases of the junction left unmatched. The CDR3 nucleotides read TGCAGCGTTGAGTCTAAGCGGGGGAGCGACACAGATACGCAGTATTTT. Translation gives CSVESKRGSDTDTQYF.

The J gene is TRBJ1-1, the V gene TRBV7-2, with 8 bases aligning to TRBD1. V trimming: 5 bases; J trimming: 6 bases; junction bases outside the gene matches: 8. Germline values: CDR1 SGHTA, CDR2 FQGNSA. The CDR3 is 14 amino acids. CDR3 amino acids: CASSRTGLRAEAFF. CDR3 DNA: TGTGCCAGCAGCAGGACAGGGCTGAGGGCTGAAGCTTTCTTT.

The chain uses TRBV5-6 and TRBJ2-5; maybe TRBD1 (6 bases). The germline gives CDR1 SGHDT, CDR2 YYEEEE. V was trimmed by 0 bases and J by 2 bases, leaving 11 bases between them. The CDR3 totals 15 residues. CDR3 amino acids: CASSLGMRGQETQYF. The CDR3 coding sequence is TGTGCCAGCAGCTTGGGAATGAGGGGGCAAGAGACCCAGTACTTC.

As regards this clone: The junction differs from germline at one of its ends, possibly a read error. This chain uses TRBV27 with TRBJ2-3, with TRBD1 as a possible D gene (6 bases). Germline CDR1 and CDR2: MNHEY and SMNVEV (reference sequence). CDR3 size: 14 residues. CDR3 in DNA: TGTGCCAGCAGTTTATCGGTCCAGACAGGTACGCAGTATTTT. Its translation is CASSLSVQTGTQYF.

This clone was recorded a few times. The chain couples TRBV6-5 to TRBJ2-7; tentatively, D is TRBD2 (5 bases). This CDR3 contains 13 residues. Trimming removed 6 bases at V and 1 base at J, with 10 bases between. Germline CDR1 reads MNHEY; CDR2 reads SVGAGI. The CDR3 DNA reads as TGTGCCAGCAGAGGGTCGGGGTCCTACGAGCAGTACTTC. Residues: CASRGSGSYEQYF.

This clone was detected only once. The chain recombines TRBV9 with TRBJ1-1; weak D call: TRBD1 (5 bases). The germline CDR1 and CDR2 sequences are SGDLS and YYNGEE. The CDR3 loop spans 14 amino acids. V lost 0 bases and J 5 bases, leaving 11 bases between the germline ends. This CDR3 is CASSVEGAGTEAFF. The CDR3 nucleotides are TGTGCCAGCAGCGTAGAAGGGGCAGGAACTGAAGCTTTCTTT.

This CDR3 reads CASKMNRGLFEKLFF. The CDR3 region has the DNA TGTGCCAGCAAAATGAACAGGGGGCTTTTTGAAAAACTGTTTTTT. The chain employs TRBV28 and TRBJ1-4, with 9 bases matching TRBD1. The V gene end was trimmed by 7 bases and the J gene end by 7 bases; junction bases not matched to a gene: 10. The CDR3 extends over 15 amino acids. Germline CDR1 MDHEN, CDR2 SYDVKM.

This sequence joins TRBV10-3 and TRBJ1-1; TRBD1 matches at 7 bases. The CDR3 consists of 19 residues. Germline CDR1 reads ENHRY; CDR2 reads SYGVKD. V dropped 6 bases and J dropped 1; count of bases not matched to a gene: 20. CDR3 amino acids: CAISELRIDSRQGNTEAFF. Here the CDR3 DNA reads TGTGCCATCAGCGAACTGAGAATCGACTCAAGACAGGGGAACACTGAAGCTTTCTTT.

V is TRBV5-6 and J is TRBJ2-1, with 15 nucleotides matching TRBD2. The CDR3 runs to 17 residues. V shed 4 bases, J shed 2 bases, and the junction held 4 bases outside the gene matches. Germline values: CDR1 SGHDT, CDR2 YYEEEE. As DNA, the CDR3 is TGTGCCAGCAGCGTATGGACTAGCGGGGGGGCCTACAATGAGCAGTTCTTC. It translates to CASSVWTSGGAYNEQFF.

DNA for the CDR3: TGCGCCAGCAGCCCCTCGGACAGACAGGGAAACACCATATATTTT. Translation gives CASSPSDRQGNTIYF. The chain combines TRBV5-1 with TRBJ1-3; weak D call: TRBD1 (6 bases). The CDR3 covers 15 residues. Germline-derived CDR1 and CDR2 are SGHRS and YFSETQ. V was trimmed by 4 bases and J by 4 bases, leaving 15 bases between them.

This clone was seen a handful of times. The rearrangement uses TRBV6-4 and TRBJ2-2; the D gene is possibly TRBD1 (5 bases). The CDR3 runs 13 residues. Trimming took 2 bases from V and 4 from J, leaving 5 bases between them. Per germline, CDR1 MRHNA and CDR2 SNTAGT. The CDR3 coding sequence is TGTGCCAGCAGTGACAGGGGCACCGGGGAGCTGTTTTTT. Residues: CASSDRGTGELFF.

The V call is TRBV4-1, the J call TRBJ1-6; the D gene is possibly TRBD1 (5 bases). V lost 0 bases to trimming and J lost 10 bases, with 13 bases between them. CDR1 and CDR2 (germline): MGHRA, YSYEKL. The CDR3 contains 15 residues. As DNA, the CDR3 is TGCGCCAGCAGCCAAGATCTCGGGGGGAGCTCACCCCTCCACTTT. Protein product: CASSQDLGGSSPLHF.

V is TRBV9 and J is TRBJ1-2; possible D gene TRBD1, 5 bases. Germline V gene data show CDR1 as SGDLS and CDR2 as YYNGEE. Trimming left V 0 bases short and J 8 bases short, with 11 bases between. The CDR3 covers 13 residues. This CDR3 reads CASSVGSGDGYTF. The CDR3 coding sequence is TGTGCCAGCAGCGTAGGATCGGGGGACGGCTACACCTTC.

V is TRBV18 and J is TRBJ1-1; no clear D gene. The CDR3 is 17 amino acids. V lost 3 bases to trimming and J lost 2 bases, with 19 bases between them. CDR1 and CDR2 from the germline V gene are KGHSH and LQKENI. CDR3 sequence reads: CASSPRSGRIPNTEAFF. In nucleotides, the CDR3 is TGTGCCAGCTCACCTCGGAGTGGAAGGATCCCAAACACTGAAGCTTTCTTT.